This entry lists 13 T cell receptor beta chains sequenced from one sample in a study of T cell changes during pregnancy in multiple sclerosis. Libraries were prepared by immunoSEQ multiplex PCR; TCRdb keeps only in-frame clonotypes and omits some of them. The sample shows just under 65,000 clones, under 95% of them seen only once. Here the sequenced sample was CD8+ T cells from peripheral blood mononuclear cells, taken in the second trimester of pregnancy. The receptors originated from a female donor with multiple sclerosis, enrolled in a pregnancy study.

The chain has TRBV28 and TRBJ1-2; 7 nucleotides line up with TRBD1. The junction had 8 bases not matched to a gene; V was cut back by 6 bases and J by 4 bases. The V gene's germline CDR1 is MDHEN and CDR2 SYDVKM. The CDR3 runs 14 residues. The CDR3 loop is CASSRQGSGYGYTF. For the CDR3, the DNA is TGTGCCAGCAGCCGACAGGGATCGGGCTATGGCTACACCTTC.

This clone was recorded only once. The chain has TRBV27 and TRBJ2-7; TRBD2 matches 7 bases. The CDR3 sequence is 15 residues long. The V and J ends lost 5 bases and 0 bases, in that order; junction bases with no gene match: 7. Per the germline V gene, CDR1 is MNHEY and CDR2 is SMNVEV (reference sequence). The CDR3 is CASSPRGGSSYEQYF. Here the CDR3 DNA reads TGTGCCAGCAGTCCCCGGGGCGGGAGCTCCTACGAGCAGTACTTC.

As to this clone: This same CDR3 is encoded by further DNA sequences in the sample. The chain couples TRBV19 to TRBJ1-1, with TRBD1 as a possible D gene (5 bases). The ends were cut back, 3 bases at V and 3 bases at J, with 11 bases in the middle. This CDR3 is 14 amino acids long. CDR1 LNHDA and CDR2 SQIVND come from the germline V gene (reference sequence). This chain's CDR3 is CASSIGGGYTEAFF. The DNA of the CDR3 is TGTGCCAGTAGTATTGGGGGGGGGTACACTGAAGCTTTCTTT.

J is TRBJ2-2 and V is TRBV9; possible D gene TRBD1, 6 bases. Trimming stripped 0 bases from V and 3 bases from J, with 12 bases between. The CDR3 totals 16 residues. CDR1 is SGDLS and CDR2 is YYNGEE in the germline V gene. CDR3 loop: CASSVAVTGDTGELFF. The CDR3 DNA is TGTGCCAGCAGCGTAGCAGTGACAGGTGACACCGGGGAGCTGTTTTTT.

The rearrangement joins TRBV11-2 to TRBJ1-1; D not resolved. Germline V gene sequence: CDR1 SGHAT, CDR2 FQNNGV. V was trimmed by 5 bases and J by 0 bases, leaving 13 bases between them. The CDR3 runs 15 residues. The CDR3 DNA reads as TGTGCCAGCAGCCCAACCTCTAATTTGAACACTGAAGCTTTCTTT. Translated: CASSPTSNLNTEAFF.

This clone appeared many times. The genes are TRBV7-8 and TRBJ1-5; D not resolved. Germline CDR1 is SGHVS and CDR2 is FQNEAQ. The CDR3 consists of 16 residues. V lost 2 bases and J 7 bases, leaving 18 bases between the germline ends. This CDR3 reads CASSLSLSGLQQPQHF. The CDR3 DNA reads TGTGCCAGCAGCTTATCACTATCGGGGTTACAACAGCCCCAGCATTTT.

This chain connects TRBV30 to TRBJ2-3, with a weak D call TRBD1 (6 bases). This CDR3 has 14 amino acids. In germline, CDR1 is GTSNPN, CDR2 SVGIG (reference sequence). Trimming left V 8 bases short and J 1 base short, with 16 bases between. The CDR3 region is CAGRQGIGTDTQYF. The CDR3 DNA reads TGTGCCGGCCGTCAGGGGATCGGCACAGATACGCAGTATTTT.

V gene TRBV19 combines with J gene TRBJ1-1; no firm D call. V gave up 6 bases and J gave up 7 bases, with 15 bases separating them. This CDR3 comprises 13 residues. CDR1 is LNHDA and CDR2 is SQIVND in the germline V gene (reference sequence). The CDR3 here is CASSTFGVDEAFF. CDR3 sequence (DNA): TGTGCCAGTAGCACCTTTGGAGTGGATGAAGCTTTCTTT.

The rearrangement joins TRBV27 to TRBJ2-2, with 9 positions matching TRBD1. From germline, CDR1 is MNHEY and CDR2 SMNVEV (reference sequence). V shed 4 bases and J 4 bases; nucleotides not matched to a gene: 4. This CDR3 has 15 amino acids. CDR3 coding DNA: TGTGCCAGCAGTTGGGGACAGGGTGGCACCGGGGAGCTGTTTTTT. Translating gives CASSWGQGGTGELFF.

J is TRBJ2-1 and V is TRBV9; D may be TRBD1 (5 bases). Germline loops: CDR1 SGDLS, CDR2 YYNGEE. Trimming cost V 9 bases and J 4 bases, with 11 bases left between them. This CDR3 contains 12 residues. The DNA of the CDR3 is TGTGCCACCCAGGGCCCATACAATGAGCAGTTCTTC. Encoded protein: CATQGPYNEQFF.

The chain combines TRBV19 with TRBJ1-1; no definite D call. Germline-derived CDR1 and CDR2 are LNHDA and SQIVND (reference sequence). V lost 4 bases and J lost 2, with 14 bases in between. The CDR3 is 15 residues long. The DNA for the CDR3 is TGTGCCAGTAGTACCTACCCCACGGTAAACACTGAAGCTTTCTTT. This sequence encodes CASSTYPTVNTEAFF.

The chain uses TRBV6-1 and TRBJ2-7; 10 nucleotides line up with TRBD2. The CDR3 extends over 15 amino acids. Germline V CDR1 and CDR2: MNHNS, SASEGT. The trim removed 4 bases at V and 3 bases at J, leaving 6 bases unmatched. CDR3 loop: CASSVLAGVNYEQYF. The CDR3 bases are TGTGCCAGCAGTGTCCTAGCGGGAGTTAACTACGAGCAGTACTTC.

V is TRBV27 and J is TRBJ1-1; 8 nucleotides line up with TRBD1. CDR3 size: 13 residues. CDR1 and CDR2 (germline): MNHEY, SMNVEV (reference sequence). Trimming removed 7 bases from V and 5 bases from J; junction bases left unmatched: 6. The chain's CDR3 is CASKRTGMTEAFF. CDR3 nucleotides: TGTGCCAGCAAGAGGACAGGGATGACTGAAGCTTTCTTT.